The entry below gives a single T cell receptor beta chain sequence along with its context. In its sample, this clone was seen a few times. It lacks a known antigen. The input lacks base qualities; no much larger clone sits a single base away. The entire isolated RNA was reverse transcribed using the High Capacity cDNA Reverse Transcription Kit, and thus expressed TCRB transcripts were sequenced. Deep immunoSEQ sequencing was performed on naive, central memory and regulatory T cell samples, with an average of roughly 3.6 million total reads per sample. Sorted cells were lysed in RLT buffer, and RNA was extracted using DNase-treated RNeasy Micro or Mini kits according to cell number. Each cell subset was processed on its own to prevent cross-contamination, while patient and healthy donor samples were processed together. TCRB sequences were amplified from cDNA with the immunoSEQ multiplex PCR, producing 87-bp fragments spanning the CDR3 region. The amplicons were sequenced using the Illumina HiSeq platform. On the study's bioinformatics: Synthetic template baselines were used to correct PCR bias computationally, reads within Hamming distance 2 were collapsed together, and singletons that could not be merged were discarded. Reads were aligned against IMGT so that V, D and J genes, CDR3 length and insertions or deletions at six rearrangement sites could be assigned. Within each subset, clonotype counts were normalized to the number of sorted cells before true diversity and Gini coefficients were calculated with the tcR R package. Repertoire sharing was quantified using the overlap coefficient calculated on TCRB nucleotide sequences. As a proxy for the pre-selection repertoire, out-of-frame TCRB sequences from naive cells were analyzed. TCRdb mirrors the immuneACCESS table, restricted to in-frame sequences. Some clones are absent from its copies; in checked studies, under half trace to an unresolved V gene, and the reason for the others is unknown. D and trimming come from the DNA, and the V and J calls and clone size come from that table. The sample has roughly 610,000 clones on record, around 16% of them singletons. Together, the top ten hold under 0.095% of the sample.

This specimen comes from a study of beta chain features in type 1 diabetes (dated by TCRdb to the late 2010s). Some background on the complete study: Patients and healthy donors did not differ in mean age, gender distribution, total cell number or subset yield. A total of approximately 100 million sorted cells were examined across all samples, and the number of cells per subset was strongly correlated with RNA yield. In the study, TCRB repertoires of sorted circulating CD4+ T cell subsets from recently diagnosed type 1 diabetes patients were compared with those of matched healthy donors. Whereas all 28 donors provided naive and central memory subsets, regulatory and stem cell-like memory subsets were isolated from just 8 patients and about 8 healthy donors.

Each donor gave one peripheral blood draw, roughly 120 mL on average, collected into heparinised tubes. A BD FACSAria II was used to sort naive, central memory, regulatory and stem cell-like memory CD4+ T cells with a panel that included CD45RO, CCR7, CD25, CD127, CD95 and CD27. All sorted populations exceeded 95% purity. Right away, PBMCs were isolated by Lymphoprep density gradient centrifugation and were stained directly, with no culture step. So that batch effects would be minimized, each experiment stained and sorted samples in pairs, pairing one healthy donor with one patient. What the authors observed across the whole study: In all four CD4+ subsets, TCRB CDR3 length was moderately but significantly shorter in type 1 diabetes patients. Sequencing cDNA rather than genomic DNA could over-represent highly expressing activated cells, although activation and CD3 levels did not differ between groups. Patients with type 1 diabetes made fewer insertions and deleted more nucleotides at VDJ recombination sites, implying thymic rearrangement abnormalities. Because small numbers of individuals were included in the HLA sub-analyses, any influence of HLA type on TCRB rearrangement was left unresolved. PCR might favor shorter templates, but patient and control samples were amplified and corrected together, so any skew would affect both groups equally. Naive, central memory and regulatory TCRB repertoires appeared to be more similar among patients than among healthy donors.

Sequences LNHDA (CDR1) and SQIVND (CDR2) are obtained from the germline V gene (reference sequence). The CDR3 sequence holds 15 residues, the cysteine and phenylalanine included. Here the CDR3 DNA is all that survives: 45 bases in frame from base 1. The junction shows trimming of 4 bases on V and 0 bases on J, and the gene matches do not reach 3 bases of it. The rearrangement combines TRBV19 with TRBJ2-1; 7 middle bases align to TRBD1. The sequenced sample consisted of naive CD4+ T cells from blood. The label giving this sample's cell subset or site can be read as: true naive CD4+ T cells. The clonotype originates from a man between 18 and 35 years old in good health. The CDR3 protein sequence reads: CASSTGQLSYNEQFF. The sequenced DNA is TGTGCCAGTAGTACGGGACAGCTCTCCTACAATGAGCAGTTCTTC.